This is a list of T cell receptor beta chains from one sample in a study of blood T cell repertoires in COVID-19. Sequencing was performed with immunoSEQ multiplex PCR; in TCRdb, only in-frame clones are kept and a portion is missing. This sample has 100,000 or so clones, with about 85% found just once. Specimen: peripheral blood. The receptors come from a man aged 50 or older with active COVID-19. Each CDR3 is given with its conserved first and last residue. The D gene is left open where the match is weak. Clone size appears in some rows only: once, few, many, or a class for an expanded clone.

v_gene: TRBV6-4
j_gene: TRBJ2-5
abundance: .
d_gene: TRBD2
CDR3aa: CASSLTSGGQETQYF
CDR3nt: TGTGCCAGCAGTCTGACTAGCGGGGGGCAAGAGACCCAGTACTTC

v_gene: TRBV9
j_gene: TRBJ2-7
abundance: .
d_gene: .
CDR3aa: CASSTRTAREQYF
CDR3nt: TGTGCCAGCAGCACCCGGACAGCGCGCGAGCAGTACTTC

v_gene: TRBV6-5
j_gene: TRBJ1-6
abundance: once
d_gene: TRBD1
CDR3aa: CASRSTGTGFSPLHF
CDR3nt: TGTGCCAGCAGGTCTACCGGGACAGGGTTTTCACCCCTCCACTTT

v_gene: TRBV7-7
j_gene: TRBJ1-4
abundance: .
d_gene: .
CDR3aa: CASSPYGEGLNRPSNEKLFF
CDR3nt: TGTGCTAGCAGCCCCTATGGGGAGGGCCTCAACCGACCCTCTAATGAAAAACTGTTTTTT

v_gene: TRBV6-6
j_gene: TRBJ1-5
abundance: .
d_gene: .
CDR3aa: CASRPGRGYSNQPQHF
CDR3nt: TGTGCCAGCAGGCCGGGGAGGGGATATAGCAATCAGCCCCAGCATTTT

v_gene: TRBV6-5
j_gene: TRBJ2-7
abundance: .
d_gene: .
CDR3aa: CASMARFDSYEQYF
CDR3nt: TGTGCCAGCATGGCCAGGTTCGATTCCTACGAGCAGTACTTC

v_gene: TRBV4-3
j_gene: TRBJ1-3
abundance: .
d_gene: .
CDR3aa: CASSQAPQISGNTIYF
CDR3nt: TGCGCCAGCAGCCAAGCCCCGCAGATCTCTGGAAACACCATATATTTT

v_gene: TRBV12-5
j_gene: TRBJ1-2
abundance: .
d_gene: .
CDR3aa: CASVLIGAGYTF
CDR3nt: TGTGCTAGTGTCCTAATAGGGGCGGGCTACACCTTC

v_gene: TRBV11-2
j_gene: TRBJ1-3
abundance: .
d_gene: .
CDR3aa: CASSATDGNTIYF
CDR3nt: TGTGCCAGCAGCGCGACAGACGGAAACACCATATATTTT

v_gene: TRBV4-1
j_gene: TRBJ2-5
abundance: .
d_gene: .
CDR3aa: CASSQGLRETQYF
CDR3nt: TGCGCCAGCAGCCAAGGTCTGCGGGAGACCCAGTACTTC

v_gene: TRBV5-1
j_gene: TRBJ2-3
abundance: .
d_gene: .
CDR3aa: CASSLAGTDTQYF
CDR3nt: TGCGCCAGCAGCTTGGCAGGCACAGATACGCAGTATTTT

v_gene: TRBV27
j_gene: TRBJ1-2
abundance: .
d_gene: TRBD1
CDR3aa: CASRRQGNYGYTF
CDR3nt: TGTGCCAGCAGGCGACAGGGAAACTATGGCTACACCTTC

v_gene: TRBV11-2
j_gene: TRBJ1-1
abundance: .
d_gene: .
CDR3aa: CASSSGGTEAFF
CDR3nt: TGTGCCAGCAGCTCCGGCGGTACTGAAGCTTTCTTT

v_gene: TRBV3-1/TRBV3-2
j_gene: TRBJ1-4
abundance: .
d_gene: TRBD1
CDR3aa: CASSLQGYREKLFF
CDR3nt: TGTGCCAGCAGCCTACAGGGGTATAGAGAAAAACTGTTTTTT

v_gene: TRBV9
j_gene: TRBJ2-5
abundance: .
d_gene: .
CDR3aa: CASSARTGVRVTQYF
CDR3nt: TGTGCCAGCAGCGCGCGAACCGGGGTAAGGGTGACCCAGTACTTC

v_gene: TRBV29-1
j_gene: TRBJ2-5
abundance: .
d_gene: TRBD2
CDR3aa: CSGAGAQETQYF
CDR3nt: TGCAGCGGAGCGGGGGCCCAAGAGACCCAGTACTTC

v_gene: TRBV4-3
j_gene: TRBJ1-5
abundance: .
d_gene: .
CDR3aa: CASSQDQNSNQPQHF
CDR3nt: TGCGCCAGCAGCCAAGACCAAAATAGCAATCAGCCCCAGCATTTT

v_gene: TRBV20-1
j_gene: TRBJ1-4
abundance: few
d_gene: TRBD1
CDR3aa: CSASPGQTNEKLFF
CDR3nt: TGCAGTGCTAGTCCGGGACAGACTAATGAAAAACTGTTTTTT

v_gene: TRBV6-6
j_gene: TRBJ2-2
abundance: .
d_gene: TRBD2
CDR3aa: CASSRGLAGGHPGELFF
CDR3nt: TGTGCCAGCAGCCGAGGACTAGCGGGGGGTCATCCCGGGGAGCTGTTTTTT

v_gene: TRBV5-1
j_gene: TRBJ1-2
abundance: .
d_gene: .
CDR3aa: CASSLSDYSGYTF
CDR3nt: TGCGCCAGCAGCTTAAGTGATTACTCGGGCTACACCTTC

v_gene: TRBV7-8
j_gene: TRBJ2-1
abundance: .
d_gene: .
CDR3aa: CASSLDWGANNEQFF
CDR3nt: TGTGCCAGCAGCTTAGACTGGGGAGCGAACAATGAGCAGTTCTTC

v_gene: TRBV6-5
j_gene: TRBJ1-5
abundance: many
d_gene: .
CDR3aa: CASSYSGGYGQPQHF
CDR3nt: TGTGCCAGCAGTTACTCAGGAGGATACGGCCAGCCCCAGCATTTT

v_gene: TRBV7-2
j_gene: TRBJ2-1
abundance: .
d_gene: .
CDR3aa: CASSLAHAISYNEQFF
CDR3nt: TGTGCCAGCAGCTTAGCGCACGCTATCTCCTACAATGAGCAGTTCTTC

v_gene: TRBV7-9
j_gene: TRBJ1-6
abundance: few
d_gene: .
CDR3aa: CASSLEGVSPLHF
CDR3nt: TGTGCCAGCAGCCTCGAGGGAGTCTCACCCCTCCACTTT

v_gene: TRBV5-4
j_gene: TRBJ2-7
abundance: .
d_gene: TRBD2
CDR3aa: CASRSGTSTYEQYF
CDR3nt: TGTGCCAGCAGATCAGGGACTAGTACCTACGAGCAGTACTTC

v_gene: TRBV21-1
j_gene: TRBJ2-7
abundance: .
d_gene: .
CDR3aa: CASSKGSTAIYEQYF
CDR3nt: TGTGCCAGCAGCAAAGGTTCGACAGCTATCTACGAGCAGTACTTC

v_gene: TRBV5-1
j_gene: TRBJ1-3
abundance: .
d_gene: .
CDR3aa: CASSLGAGPPGGNTIYF
CDR3nt: TGCGCCAGCAGCTTAGGAGCCGGACCCCCGGGGGGAAACACCATATATTTT

v_gene: TRBV6-6
j_gene: TRBJ2-2
abundance: .
d_gene: .
CDR3aa: CASSSVTGELFF
CDR3nt: TGTGCCAGCAGTTCCGTCACCGGGGAGCTGTTTTTT

v_gene: TRBV7-2
j_gene: TRBJ2-7
abundance: .
d_gene: TRBD2
CDR3aa: CASSQWDYYEQYF
CDR3nt: TGTGCCAGCAGCCAATGGGACTACTACGAGCAGTACTTC

v_gene: TRBV5-4
j_gene: TRBJ1-5
abundance: .
d_gene: .
CDR3aa: CASSLDTGNQPQHF
CDR3nt: TGTGCCAGCAGCTTGGACACAGGTAATCAGCCCCAGCATTTT

v_gene: TRBV19
j_gene: TRBJ2-5
abundance: .
d_gene: .
CDR3aa: CASSILGSGGFSVETQYF
CDR3nt: TGTGCCAGTAGTATACTGGGCAGCGGCGGGTTTTCGGTAGAGACCCAGTACTTC

v_gene: TRBV9
j_gene: TRBJ2-2
abundance: .
d_gene: TRBD2
CDR3aa: CASSTRTSGNTGELFF
CDR3nt: TGTGCCAGCAGCACCAGGACTAGCGGAAACACCGGGGAGCTGTTTTTT

v_gene: TRBV7-2
j_gene: TRBJ2-7
abundance: .
d_gene: .
CDR3aa: CASSLGTAYSEQYF
CDR3nt: TGTGCCAGCAGCTTGGGGACTGCCTACTCCGAGCAGTACTTC

v_gene: TRBV5-1
j_gene: TRBJ2-4
abundance: .
d_gene: TRBD1
CDR3aa: CASSPGQGEAKNIQYF
CDR3nt: TGCGCCAGCAGCCCAGGACAGGGGGAGGCCAAAAACATTCAGTACTTC

v_gene: TRBV5-6
j_gene: TRBJ2-7
abundance: .
d_gene: .
CDR3aa: CASDPTGGSYEQYF
CDR3nt: TGTGCCAGCGATCCGACAGGCGGCTCCTACGAGCAGTACTTC

v_gene: TRBV10-2
j_gene: TRBJ2-7
abundance: .
d_gene: TRBD2
CDR3aa: CASIKTSGVYEQYF
CDR3nt: TGCGCCAGCATTAAAACTAGCGGGGTATACGAGCAGTACTTC

v_gene: TRBV18
j_gene: TRBJ1-4
abundance: .
d_gene: .
CDR3aa: CASSDSSNEKLFF
CDR3nt: TGTGCCAGCTCAGACAGCTCGAATGAAAAACTGTTTTTT

v_gene: TRBV7-2
j_gene: TRBJ2-5
abundance: .
d_gene: TRBD2
CDR3aa: CASSPSGGHQETQYF
CDR3nt: TGTGCCAGCAGCCCTAGCGGGGGGCATCAAGAGACCCAGTACTTC

v_gene: TRBV12-3/TRBV12-4
j_gene: TRBJ1-4
abundance: .
d_gene: .
CDR3aa: CASSTPSKKLFF
CDR3nt: TGTGCCAGCAGCACCCCTAGCAAAAAACTGTTTTTT

v_gene: TRBV2
j_gene: TRBJ2-7
abundance: .
d_gene: .
CDR3aa: CASSETAGEQYF
CDR3nt: TGTGCCAGCAGTGAAACGGCGGGGGAGCAGTACTTC

v_gene: TRBV5-4
j_gene: TRBJ2-4
abundance: .
d_gene: TRBD1
CDR3aa: CASSLGSYGTVKNIQYF
CDR3nt: TGTGCCAGCAGCTTGGGATCTTACGGGACAGTCAAAAACATTCAGTACTTC

v_gene: TRBV5-1
j_gene: TRBJ2-7
abundance: once
d_gene: .
CDR3aa: CASSSRDKNYEQYF
CDR3nt: TGCGCCAGCAGCTCCCGGGACAAAAATTACGAGCAGTACTTC

v_gene: TRBV7-2
j_gene: TRBJ2-7
abundance: once
d_gene: .
CDR3aa: CASSPRGQLSYEQYF
CDR3nt: TGTGCCAGCAGCCCCCGTGGGCAGCTCTCCTACGAGCAGTACTTC

v_gene: TRBV5-1
j_gene: TRBJ2-1
abundance: .
d_gene: TRBD2
CDR3aa: CASSKGLADYNEQFF
CDR3nt: TGCGCCAGCAGCAAAGGACTAGCGGATTACAATGAGCAGTTCTTC

v_gene: TRBV7-9
j_gene: TRBJ1-5
abundance: .
d_gene: .
CDR3aa: CASSPGISNQPQHF
CDR3nt: TGTGCCAGCAGCCCAGGGATTAGCAATCAGCCCCAGCATTTT

v_gene: TRBV3-1/TRBV3-2
j_gene: TRBJ1-6
abundance: few
d_gene: .
CDR3aa: CASSQDWRENSPLHF
CDR3nt: TGTGCCAGCAGCCAAGATTGGCGGGAGAATTCACCCCTCCACTTT

v_gene: TRBV18
j_gene: TRBJ1-6
abundance: .
d_gene: TRBD1
CDR3aa: CASSPAGGWNSPLHF
CDR3nt: TGTGCCAGCTCCCCCGCAGGGGGCTGGAATTCACCCCTCCACTTT

v_gene: TRBV7-2
j_gene: TRBJ1-4
abundance: .
d_gene: TRBD1
CDR3aa: CASSWGGQGYEKLFF
CDR3nt: TGTGCCAGCAGCTGGGGCGGACAGGGATACGAAAAACTGTTTTTT

v_gene: TRBV3-1/TRBV3-2
j_gene: TRBJ2-7
abundance: once
d_gene: .
CDR3aa: CASSQDPRGGEQYF
CDR3nt: TGTGCCAGCAGCCAAGATCCCAGGGGTGGGGAGCAGTACTTC

v_gene: TRBV7-2
j_gene: TRBJ2-7
abundance: .
d_gene: .
CDR3aa: CASSLSYEQYF
CDR3nt: TGTGCCAGCAGCCTATCCTACGAGCAGTACTTC

v_gene: TRBV7-3
j_gene: TRBJ2-1
abundance: .
d_gene: TRBD2
CDR3aa: CASSLYSGGVDEQFF
CDR3nt: TGTGCCAGCAGCCTGTATAGCGGGGGGGTTGATGAGCAGTTCTTC